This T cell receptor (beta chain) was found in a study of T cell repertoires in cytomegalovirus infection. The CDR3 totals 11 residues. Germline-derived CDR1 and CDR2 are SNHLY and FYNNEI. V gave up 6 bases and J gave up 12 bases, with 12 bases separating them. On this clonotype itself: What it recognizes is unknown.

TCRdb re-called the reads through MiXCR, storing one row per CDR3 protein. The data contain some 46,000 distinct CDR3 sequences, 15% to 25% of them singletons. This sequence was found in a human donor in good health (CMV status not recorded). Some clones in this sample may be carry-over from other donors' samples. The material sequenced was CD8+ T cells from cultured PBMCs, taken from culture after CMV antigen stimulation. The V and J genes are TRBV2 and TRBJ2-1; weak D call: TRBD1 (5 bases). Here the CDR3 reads CASRTASGQFF. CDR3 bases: TGTGCCAGCAGGACAGCGTCTGGGCAGTTCTTC.